What follows describes a single TCR beta chain. The antigen is not known. This specimen comes from a study of OX40 agonist ivuxolimab in advanced cancers. Across the study: Those treated in dose escalation had hepatocellular carcinoma, melanoma, renal cell cancer or head and neck cancer. Aged about 23 to 90 with a mean of roughly 63 years, they were around 83% male.

Clones were read by immunoSEQ multiplex PCR, and TCRdb kept only the in-frame ones, dropping some. The profile shows nearly 85,000 clones, approximately 83% of them singletons. Germline V gene sequence: CDR1 MDHEN, CDR2 SYDVKM. V was shortened by 6 bases and J by 4 bases, with 6 bases between the two germline ends. The length of the CDR3 is 12 residues. Study-level findings and limits: Not determined was the antigen specificity of the expanded peripheral T cells. The average count of expanded clones was higher among CD8+ T cells than among CD4+.

The sequence came from an adult with an advanced solid tumor such as melanoma, head and neck, liver or kidney cancer. V usage is TRBV28 and J usage is TRBJ2-2, with D hard to call. Sequenced material: CD4+ or CD8+ T cells sorted from blood, taken in a trial of the OX40 agonist ivuxolimab. CDR3: CASRWATGELFF. CDR3 in DNA: TGTGCCAGCAGGTGGGCCACCGGGGAGCTGTTTTTT.